This section outlines one T cell receptor beta chain sequence together with its context. Its antigen is undetermined. Sequencing was performed with immunoSEQ multiplex PCR; in TCRdb, only in-frame clones are kept and a portion is missing. The repertoire holds about 34,000 clones, with about 90% as singletons. The data belong to a study of STAT3 mutations in large granular lymphocyte leukemia. Study information: Over half of T-LGLL patients had one or more immunosuppressive regimens.

Study-wide findings and caveats: In several patients, dominant TCR clone burden exceeded STAT3 mutant burden. In some patients, a small highly pathogenic clone possibly went undetected. At least one immunodominant TCR beta clonotype appeared in every T-cell large granular lymphocyte leukemia patient.

Germline V lookup: CDR1 MNHNY, CDR2 SVGAGI (reference sequence). V dropped 6 bases and J dropped 6; count of bases not matched to a gene: 6. The CDR3 runs to 14 residues. The sequence was collected from a man aged 55 to 70 with T-cell large granular lymphocyte leukemia. Some clones in this sample may be carry-over from other donors' samples. Sample: peripheral blood mononuclear cells. V and J are TRBV6-6 and TRBJ1-5, with 9 bases that match TRBD1. The chain's CDR3 is CASRLQGAGQPQHF. The DNA of the CDR3 is TGTGCCAGCAGATTACAGGGGGCCGGTCAGCCCCAGCATTTT.